This T cell receptor delta chain is from a study of gamma-delta T cells after stem cell transplantation. TCRdb made new clone calls on the RT-PCR reads using CATT. The repertoire holds around 1,100 delta-chain clones, with 0.95% to 1.5% as singletons. This CDR3 has 18 amino acids. Germline CDR1 reads GEAIGNYY; CDR2 reads EKD. In regard to this clone: A read error may produce the germline difference seen at one junction end.

Source material: gamma-delta T cells. This receptor was obtained from a human donor. It is not recorded whose cells these are; they may come from a transplant donor. The chain joins TRDV2 to TRDJ2, with 12 bases that match TRDD3. The CDR3 protein is CACDAILGDTSLTARLFF. The CDR3 DNA follows: TGTGCCTGTGACGCGATTCTGGGGGATACGTCCTTGACAGCACGACTCTTCTTT.